Following are 17 T cell receptor beta chains from one sample sequenced in a study of T cell responses to AZD1222 COVID-19 vaccine (dated by TCRdb to the early 2020s). Receptor libraries were prepared by the immunoSEQ multiplex PCR assay. TCRdb took over this immuneACCESS table, retaining in-frame rearrangements with V and J assigned. Such tables are incomplete; in checked studies, under half of the missing clones stem from an unresolved V gene, and the remainder is unexplained. This sample lists approximately 190,000 clones; approximately 92% were detected once. The ten largest clones represent 1% to 1.5% of the sample. This sample's time point label indicates: baseline before first vaccination. The starting material was peripheral blood, obtained on day 0 of AZD1222 vaccination. The source of these receptors is an adult in good health.

CDR3 region: CASSKGQGDSGNTIYF. CDR3 bases: TGTGCCAGCTCAAAGGGACAGGGTGACTCTGGAAACACCATATATTTT. The rearrangement uses TRBV18 and TRBJ1-3; 9 bases are a match to TRBD1. Germline-derived CDR1 and CDR2 are KGHSH and LQKENI. V gave up 5 bases and J gave up 0 bases; unmatched junction bases: 5. The CDR3 is 16 amino acids.

Turning to this clone: The junction shows a germline mismatch at one end, possibly a read error. The chain employs TRBV7-9 and TRBJ1-1, with 9 bases matching TRBD1. CDR1 is SEHNR and CDR2 is FQNEAQ in the germline V gene (reference sequence). The CDR3 is made up of 15 amino acids. The CDR3 reads CASRLGQGLNTEAFF. In DNA form, the CDR3 reads TGTGCCAGCAGGTTAGGACAGGGGCTGAACACTGAAGCTTTCTTT. Variable domain in full (rest from reference TRBV7-9 and TRBJ1-1): DTGVSQNPRHKITKRGQNVTFRCDPISEHNRLYWYRQTLGQGPEFLTYFQNEAQLEKSRLLSDRFSAERPKGSFSTLEIQRTEQGDSAMYLCASRLGQGLNTEAFFGQGTRLTVV.

V gene TRBV11-1 combines with J gene TRBJ1-1, with D possibly matching TRBD1 (5 bases). V gave up 1 base and J gave up 5 bases, with 14 bases separating them. The germline V gene encodes CDR1 SGHAT and CDR2 FQDESV (reference sequence). The CDR3 spans 15 residues. CDR3 in amino acids: CASSLDLTGGTEAFF. CDR3 nucleotide sequence: TGTGCCAGCAGCTTAGATCTCACCGGGGGGACTGAAGCTTTCTTT. The whole variable domain, remainder taken from reference TRBV11-1 and TRBJ1-1, is EAEVAQSPRYKITEKSQAVAFWCDPISGHATLYWYRQILGQGPELLVQFQDESVVDDSQLPKDRFSAERLKGVDSTLKIQPAELGDSAMYLCASSLDLTGGTEAFFGQGTRLTVV.

The chain employs TRBV2 and TRBJ1-1, with TRBD1 matching 10 bases. After removal of 8 bases from V and 2 bases from J, the junction contained 8 bases not matched to a gene. The CDR3 has 15 amino acids. Germline V gene sequence: CDR1 SNHLY, CDR2 FYNNEI. CDR3: CASGGRTGGNTEAFF. The CDR3 nucleotides are TGTGCCAGCGGGGGTAGGACAGGGGGAAACACTGAAGCTTTCTTT.

The chain links TRBV9 to TRBJ1-2, with a possible D match to TRBD1 (5 bases). CDR3 size: 14 residues. V was pared by 3 bases and J by 1 base, with 10 bases between. CDR1 SGDLS and CDR2 YYNGEE come from the germline V gene. The CDR3 spells CASSAQTDNYGYTF. DNA for the CDR3: TGTGCCAGCAGCGCACAGACAGATAACTATGGCTACACCTTC.

The gene calls are TRBV28 and TRBJ1-6; the match to TRBD1 covers 7 bases. Germline V CDR1 and CDR2: MDHEN, SYDVKM. V dropped 5 bases and J dropped 7; count of bases not matched to a gene: 8. The CDR3 totals 15 residues. The CDR3 loop reads CASSGTGVGNSPLHF. CDR3 in DNA: TGTGCCAGCAGTGGAACAGGGGTTGGAAATTCACCCCTCCACTTT.

The rearrangement joins TRBV6-5 to TRBJ1-1; 7 bases fit TRBD1. Germline V gives CDR1 MNHEY, CDR2 SVGAGI. This CDR3 spans 14 amino acids. J lost 2 bases, V lost 4 bases, and 4 bases had no gene match. The CDR3 here is CASSSDRANTEAFF. The CDR3 DNA follows: TGTGCCAGCAGTTCTGACAGGGCAAACACTGAAGCTTTCTTT.

The chain has TRBV21-1 and TRBJ1-2. TRBV21-1 is flagged as a pseudogene. The length of the CDR3 is 19 residues. The CDR3 protein is CASSISVGGGLMDNYGYTF. Here the CDR3 DNA reads TGTGCCAGCAGCATTTCTGTCGGGGGGGGCTTGATGGATAACTATGGCTACACCTTC.

This chain connects TRBV10-3 to TRBJ2-3, with TRBD2 as a possible D gene (5 bases). The germline CDR1 and CDR2 sequences are ENHRY and SYGVKD. Trimming stripped 6 bases from V and 1 base from J, with 14 bases between. CDR3 length: 15 amino acids. The CDR3 bases are TGTGCCATCAGCGTAGGAGCGGAGCGCACAGATACGCAGTATTTT. Translation gives CAISVGAERTDTQYF.

The V and J genes are TRBV7-9 and TRBJ2-1, with 9 bases lining up with TRBD1. V shed 5 bases, J shed 6 bases, and the junction held 8 bases outside the gene matches. The V gene's germline CDR1 is SEHNR and CDR2 FQNEAQ (reference sequence). The CDR3 sequence is 15 residues long. The CDR3 spells CASSLGTGRGNEQFF. Written as DNA, the CDR3 is TGTGCCAGCAGCCTAGGGACAGGGCGAGGCAATGAGCAGTTCTTC.

This clone was found once. J is TRBJ1-3 and V is TRBV2, with D tentatively TRBD1 (6 bases). Trimming cost V 2 bases and J 4 bases, with 9 bases left between them. This CDR3 comprises 14 residues. CDR1 is SNHLY, CDR2 FYNNEI, per germline. The CDR3 region is CASSEQGIGNTIYF. The CDR3 DNA follows: TGTGCCAGCAGTGAACAGGGGATAGGAAACACCATATATTTT.

This chain connects TRBV2 to TRBJ1-2; 9 bases map to TRBD1. The ends lost 6 bases at V and 8 bases at J; junction bases unmatched: 10. This CDR3 is 14 amino acids long. Germline V lookup: CDR1 SNHLY, CDR2 FYNNEI. CDR3 amino acids: CASRNRDRERGYTF. CDR3 nucleotide sequence: TGTGCCAGCAGAAACCGGGACAGGGAACGAGGCTACACCTTC.

The rearrangement joins TRBV4-3 to TRBJ2-7; 7 bases align to TRBD1. V shed 5 bases, J shed 0 bases, and the junction held 10 bases outside the gene matches. Germline V CDR1 and CDR2: LGHNA, YSLEER. The CDR3 has 16 residues. CDR3 region: CASSLAGTDRSYEQYF. Here the CDR3 DNA reads TGCGCCAGCAGCTTAGCCGGGACAGACCGCTCCTACGAGCAGTACTTC.

The chain has TRBV2 and TRBJ1-1, with D uncertain. In germline, CDR1 is SNHLY, CDR2 FYNNEI. CDR3 size: 16 residues. The germline V and J ends were trimmed by 0 bases and 0 bases, with 11 bases remaining between them. The CDR3 nucleotides are TGTGCCAGCAGTGAAGCTAGGTCAGGACTGAACACTGAAGCTTTCTTT. This encodes CASSEARSGLNTEAFF.

V is TRBV18 and J is TRBJ1-2, with D possibly matching TRBD1 (5 bases). The ends were cut back, 3 bases at V and 0 bases at J, with 17 bases in the middle. There are 17 residues in the CDR3. Germline CDR1 KGHSH, CDR2 LQKENI. CDR3 sequence reads: CASSPIPGPPANYGYTF. CDR3 bases: TGTGCCAGCTCACCTATTCCAGGGCCTCCTGCTAACTATGGCTACACCTTC.

The table lists this clone with a count of one. The chain couples TRBV28 to TRBJ1-6; D call uncertain. V lost 6 bases, J lost 9 bases, and 12 bases lay in between. CDR3 length equals 13 residues. Germline V gene lookup returns CDR1 MDHEN and CDR2 SYDVKM. The CDR3 DNA sequence: TGTGCCAGCAGGCTACCTCGGGGTTCACCCCTCCACTTT. It translates to CASRLPRGSPLHF.

This clone has only one observation. The rearrangement links TRBV20-1 to TRBJ2-5, with 7 bases lining up with TRBD2. Germline values: CDR1 DFQATT, CDR2 SNEGSKA (reference sequence). This CDR3 contains 15 residues. The trim removed 3 bases at V and 4 bases at J, leaving 11 bases unmatched. CDR3 region: CSASASLTSRETQYF. The CDR3 DNA sequence: TGCAGTGCTAGTGCTTCCCTGACTAGCCGAGAGACCCAGTACTTC.